The rows below give T cell receptor beta chains drawn from one sample of a study of T cell repertoires in cytomegalovirus infection. Antigens for these TCRs are unknown. TCRdb passed the reads through MiXCR, listing each CDR3 protein once. The data hold roughly 700,000 distinct CDR3 sequences, with about 33% observed a single time. The starting material was cultured PBMCs, obtained from culture after CMV antigen stimulation. The origin of the receptors is a human donor in good health (CMV status not recorded). Some clones in this sample may be carry-over from other donors' samples. Both conserved end residues are part of each CDR3. The D gene is left open where the match is weak. The listing skips clone size in some rows; elsewhere it reads once, few, many or a size class.

length | J | size | V | D | DNA | CDR3
17 | TRBJ1-1 | NA | TRBV11-2 | TRBD1 | TGTGCCAGCAGCTTAGCCGGAATACAGGGGTGGGTCACTGAAGCTTTCTTT | CASSLAGIQGWVTEAFF
13 | TRBJ2-3 | many | TRBV7-8 | NA | TGTGCCAGCAGCTTGAGCAGTTTAGATACGCAGTATTTT | CASSLSSLDTQYF
13 | TRBJ2-1 | NA | TRBV7-2 | TRBD2 | TGTGCCAGCAGCATGGGACTAGCGGGGGGGAAGTTCTTC | CASSMGLAGGKFF
17 | TRBJ2-1 | NA | TRBV18 | TRBD2 | TGTGCCAGCTCACGATCGACTAGCGGGAACGGGGACAATGAGCAGTTCTTC | CASSRSTSGNGDNEQFF
14 | TRBJ2-1 | few | TRBV6-1 | NA | TGTGCCAGCAGTGGGGGACTCCGCCCCAATGAGCAGTTCTTC | CASSGGLRPNEQFF
14 | TRBJ2-3 | few | TRBV28 | TRBD1 | TGTGCCAGCCTAGAGGACAGGAGCACAGATACGCAGTATTTT | CASLEDRSTDTQYF
15 | TRBJ1-5 | NA | TRBV19 | TRBD1 | TGTGCCAGTAGTATTGGGGACAGGGACGATCAGCCCCAGCATTTT | CASSIGDRDDQPQHF
16 | TRBJ2-3 | NA | TRBV15 | NA | TGTGCCACCAGCGGGATCAAGCGGGCCAGCACAGATACGCAGTATTTT | CATSGIKRASTDTQYF
15 | TRBJ2-3 | NA | TRBV20-1 | TRBD2 | TGCAGTGCCCAGACCATAGCGGGAGTGGCGGATACGCAGTATTTT | CSAQTIAGVADTQYF
15 | TRBJ2-3 | few | TRBV11-2 | NA | TGTGCCAGCAGCTCAAGACTAGTAGGCACAGATACGCAGTATTTT | CASSSRLVGTDTQYF
12 | TRBJ1-4 | NA | TRBV29-1 | NA | TGCAGCGTTGGAGGGAATAATGAAAAACTGTTTTTT | CSVGGNNEKLFF
13 | TRBJ1-5 | once | TRBV20-1 | NA | TGCAGTGCTAGAACCACCCCCGGGGGCCCCCAGCATTTT | CSARTTPGGPQHF
13 | TRBJ2-7 | NA | TRBV15 | NA | TGTGCCACCAGCAGAGATAGAACCTACGAGCAGTACTTC | CATSRDRTYEQYF
13 | TRBJ2-7 | NA | TRBV20-1 | TRBD2 | TGCAGTGCTAGTACTAGCGGGACGGGCGAGCAGTACTTC | CSASTSGTGEQYF
15 | TRBJ2-3 | NA | TRBV5-1 | NA | TGCGCCAGCAGCACCCCGACAGCAAGCACAGATACGCAGTATTTT | CASSTPTASTDTQYF
16 | TRBJ1-6 | many | TRBV7-2 | NA | TGTGCCAGCAGCTTAGCGGCACAGGGAAGAAATTCACCCCTCCACTTT | CASSLAAQGRNSPLHF
15 | TRBJ2-2 | NA | TRBV4-3 | TRBD2 | TGCGCCAGCAGCCCAACTAGCGGGGGCACCGGGGAGCTGTTTTTT | CASSPTSGGTGELFF
11 | TRBJ2-5 | many | TRBV6-2/TRBV6-3 | NA | TGTGCCAGCAGTTATGTAGAGACCCAGTACTTC | CASSYVETQYF
14 | TRBJ1-2 | once | TRBV6-5 | TRBD1 | TGTGCCAGCAGCAAGGGACAGACCAACTATGGCTACACCTTC | CASSKGQTNYGYTF
16 | TRBJ1-1 | few | TRBV29-1 | NA | TGCAGCGTTGAAGATAGGGGAAGGACGAAAAACACTGAAGCTTTCTTT | CSVEDRGRTKNTEAFF
14 | TRBJ2-1 | NA | TRBV12-3/TRBV12-4 | TRBD1 | TGTGCCAGCAGTACCAGTCCCGGGACAGCTCCGCAGTTCTTC | CASSTSPGTAPQFF
16 | TRBJ1-5 | NA | TRBV6-1 | TRBD1 | TGTGCCAGTTACCGGGACAGGGCGTCAGCCAATCAGCCCCAGCATTTT | CASYRDRASANQPQHF